The T cell receptor beta chain under discussion was sequenced for a study of T-cell memory formation after mild COVID-19. This clonotype was seen a few times. TCRdb analysed the 5' RACE reads with MiXCR anew, one entry per CDR3 protein. This sample yields just under 150,000 distinct CDR3 sequences, of which 19% are seen a single time; approximately 2.4% belongs to the top ten. The sequence was obtained from an adult woman who had mild COVID-19 (a few samples of this study predate the infection). Cell type and time point are not known. The specimen sequenced was PBMCs or a T cell subset sorted from them (not recorded which).

Written as DNA, the CDR3 is TGTGCCAGCAGCTCCAGAGGCTCTGGGGCCAACGTCCTGACTTTC. It is translated as CASSSRGSGANVLTF. The chain has TRBV5-5 and TRBJ2-6; D ambiguous. Trimming took off 3 bases at V and 0 bases at J, with 7 bases between the two ends. The CDR3 is 15 residues long. The V gene's germline CDR1 is SGHKS and CDR2 YYEKEE (reference sequence).